This TCR beta chain came from a study of blood T cell repertoires in COVID-19. Study as a whole: There were acute and convalescent COVID-19 samples, and they came from the United States, Italy and Spain.

The repertoire was sequenced with immunoSEQ multiplex PCR; TCRdb's copy has only in-frame clones and lacks some. The sample has 190,000 or so clones; about nine tenths are singletons. This CDR3 comprises 13 residues. The ends were cut back, 2 bases at V and 7 bases at J, with 11 bases in the middle. This clonotype originated in a woman between 70 and 85 years old with acute or convalescent COVID-19. V and J are TRBV12-3 or TRBV12-4 and TRBJ1-1; D unresolved. Sample: peripheral blood. As DNA, the CDR3 is TGTGCCAGCAGTTTACGAGGATCGGGTGAAGCTTTCTTT. Translation gives CASSLRGSGEAFF.